Each of the 32 T cell receptor beta chains below was sequenced from the same sample in a study of blood T cells in healthy people across ages. It was with a sample-barcoded 5' primer and a J-beta primer mix that a second PCR of roughly 6 to 11 cycles was run. A single record per CDR3 protein comes from TCRdb applying MiXCR to the 5' RACE reads. In the table there are 650,000 to 800,000 distinct CDR3 sequences, roughly 44% of which are singletons. Sequenced sample: blood. The receptor set was obtained from a man in his sixties in good health.

In regard to this clonotype: This may come from a read error, since a much larger clone is one base off. This chain connects TRBV25-1 to TRBJ2-7; unclear D gene. This CDR3 region has 11 residues. CDR1 is MGHDK and CDR2 is SYGVNS in the germline V gene. CDR3 residues: CAGSDGYEQYF. Here the CDR3 DNA reads TGTGCCGGCAGTGACGGCTACGAGCAGTACTTC.

The rearrangement uses TRBV7-2 and TRBJ1-2, with TRBD1 matching 10 bases. Germline V gene sequence: CDR1 SGHTA, CDR2 FQGNSA. V trimming: 7 bases; J trimming: 4 bases; junction bases outside the gene matches: 15. The CDR3 has 17 amino acids. The CDR3 nucleotides read TGTGCCAGCACCCAGCAGGTGACAGGGGGCGCCGGCTATGGCTACACCTTC. Its translation: CASTQQVTGGAGYGYTF.

This clonotype was seen at least ten times. The chain uses TRBV10-3 and TRBJ2-7; D is perhaps TRBD1 (6 bases). The CDR3 covers 11 residues. Deletions cut 11 bases from V and 2 bases from J, with 10 bases between. Germline CDR1 is ENHRY and CDR2 is SYGVKD. The CDR3 is CAVGQTYEQYF. The CDR3 coding sequence is TGTGCCGTAGGACAGACCTACGAGCAGTACTTC.

This chain joins TRBV12-3 or TRBV12-4 and TRBJ1-4, with D tentatively TRBD1 (6 bases). The CDR3 totals 18 residues. V lost 5 bases and J 3 bases, leaving 22 bases between the germline ends. CDR3 in DNA: TGTGCCAGCAGTCGGCGACAGGCACGAATGGGGTCTAATGAAAAACTGTTTTTT. The encoded protein is CASSRRQARMGSNEKLFF.

Regarding this clonotype: The junction departs from germline at one end; a sequencing error may be responsible. The J gene is TRBJ2-2, the V gene TRBV4-3; D not resolved. The germline V gene has CDR1 LGHNA and CDR2 YSLEER. The CDR3 has 14 amino acids. CDR3 loop: CTSSHAGNTGELFF. CDR3 DNA sequence: TGCACCAGCAGCCATGCAGGCAACACCGGGGAGCTGTTTTTT.

V and J are TRBV14 and TRBJ1-4, with D maybe TRBD1 (6 bases). The V and J ends lost 1 base and 7 bases respectively, with 16 bases between them. Per germline, CDR1 SGHDN and CDR2 FVKESK. CDR3 length: 16 amino acids. CDR3 residues: CASSQGKTGIFEKLFF. DNA for the CDR3: TGTGCCAGCAGCCAAGGCAAGACAGGAATCTTTGAAAAACTGTTTTTT.

This chain connects TRBV12-3 or TRBV12-4 to TRBJ2-5, with 7 bases aligning to TRBD2. The J call may be incorrect, as the DNA end agrees better with TRBJ2-7. The CDR3 runs to 13 residues. Here the CDR3 DNA reads TGTGCCAGCAGTTTAGCGAGCGGGACCGAGCAGTACTTC. It is translated as CASSLASGTEQYF.

The table lists this clonotype with many counts. This sequence joins TRBV6-2 or TRBV6-3 and TRBJ2-1; D uncertain. CDR3 length equals 18 residues. Trimming removed 5 bases from V and 1 base from J, with 21 bases in between. CDR1 MNHEY and CDR2 SVGEGT come from the germline V gene. CDR3: CASSPIPNRRDSYNEQFF. CDR3 sequence (DNA): TGTGCCAGCAGTCCCATCCCTAACCGTCGAGATTCCTACAATGAGCAGTTCTTC.

This sequence joins TRBV19 and TRBJ1-5; D is unclear. Germline V gene lookup returns CDR1 LNHDA and CDR2 SQIVND (reference sequence). CDR3 length: 13 amino acids. V was trimmed by 2 bases and J by 5 bases, leaving 7 bases between them. CDR3: CASSILVDQPQHF. The CDR3 DNA is TGTGCCAGTAGTATACTTGTCGATCAGCCCCAGCATTTT.

The chain is built from TRBV3-1 and TRBJ1-2; no clear D gene. Germline V gives CDR1 LGHDT, CDR2 YNNKEL (reference sequence). Trimming took 3 bases from V and 4 from J, leaving 12 bases between them. This CDR3 region has 14 residues. CDR3 amino acids: CASSQGISSYGYTF. CDR3 DNA sequence: TGTGCCAGCAGCCAGGGTATCTCGTCCTATGGCTACACCTTC.

This clonotype has only one observation. The rearrangement joins TRBV7-2 to TRBJ2-7; TRBD2 matches at 8 bases. V shed 5 bases, J shed 0 bases, and the junction held 6 bases outside the gene matches. CDR1 and CDR2 (germline): SGHTA, FQGNSA. The CDR3 loop spans 15 amino acids. The DNA of the CDR3 is TGTGCCAGCAGCGACACCGGGACTAGCTCCTACGAGCAGTACTTC. Amino acid sequence: CASSDTGTSSYEQYF.

Note on this clonotype: The junction departs from germline at one end; a sequencing error may be responsible. The J gene is TRBJ2-5, the V gene TRBV24-1; no definite D call. Germline values: CDR1 KGHDR, CDR2 SFDVKD. The CDR3 totals 15 residues. The CDR3 DNA follows: TGTGCCATCAGTGATCCAACCCGGACGGGTACGGAGCAGTACTTC. Its translation is CAISDPTRTGTEQYF.

The gene calls are TRBV12-5 and TRBJ2-1, with TRBD1 identical over 8 bases. V lost 0 bases and J lost 8; bases outside the gene matches: 3. This CDR3 region has 14 residues. CDR1 and CDR2 (germline): LGHNT, FRNRAP. CDR3 loop: CASGLVPGGDEQFF. The CDR3 DNA reads as TGTGCTAGTGGTTTGGTACCAGGGGGCGATGAGCAGTTCTTC.

The rearrangement joins TRBV20-1 to TRBJ2-2, with TRBD2 matching over 10 bases. Trimming took 3 bases from V and 2 from J; bases not matched to a gene: 3. This CDR3 has 15 amino acids. Germline values: CDR1 DFQATT, CDR2 SNEGSKA (reference sequence). DNA of the CDR3: TGCAGTGCTAGGGCTAGCGGGGGAAACACCGGGGAGCTGTTTTTT. Protein product: CSARASGGNTGELFF.

This clonotype has just a few counts. The chain recombines TRBV6-2 or TRBV6-3 with TRBJ1-1; 7 bases are a match to TRBD1. J gave up 4 bases and V 5 bases, and 4 bases lay outside the gene matches. Germline V gives CDR1 MNHEY, CDR2 SVGEGT. The CDR3 is 13 amino acids. The CDR3 loop is CASSKGARTEAFF. In DNA, the CDR3 is TGTGCCAGCAGTAAGGGGGCGCGCACTGAAGCTTTCTTT.

This clonotype has more than one count but fewer than ten. The chain employs TRBV20-1 and TRBJ1-2; D gene ambiguous. The germline gives CDR1 DFQATT, CDR2 SNEGSKA (reference sequence). CDR3 length: 15 residues. Trimming cost V 0 bases and J 2 bases, with 13 bases left between them. CDR3 loop: CSARDLGRPNYGYTF. DNA for the CDR3: TGCAGTGCTAGAGATCTAGGGAGGCCCAACTATGGCTACACCTTC.

The chain uses TRBV6-5 and TRBJ2-5; TRBD2 matches 12 bases. V was pared by 5 bases and J by 0 bases, with 4 bases of the junction left unmatched. The CDR3 loop spans 16 amino acids. The germline V gene has CDR1 MNHEY and CDR2 SVGAGI. The CDR3 loop is CASSRTSGVYQETQYF. The CDR3 nucleotides are TGTGCCAGCAGTCGGACTAGCGGGGTGTACCAAGAGACCCAGTACTTC.

The chain combines TRBV9 with TRBJ2-3; 9 positions agree with TRBD2. Losses at the gene ends were 0 bases for V and 6 bases for J; bases not matched to a gene: 20. Germline V gene data show CDR1 as SGDLS and CDR2 as YYNGEE. The CDR3 extends over 20 amino acids. The CDR3 region has the DNA TGTGCCAGCAGCGTAGAGAGGGGCGGGGGGGTGAGCGTTTTTGAGGATACGCAGTATTTT. It specifies CASSVERGGGVSVFEDTQYF.

As concerns this clonotype: This may come from a read error, since a much larger clone is one base off. The gene calls are TRBV6-2 or TRBV6-3 and TRBJ2-5, with D possibly being TRBD1 (6 bases). Germline V CDR1 and CDR2: MNHEY, SVGEGT. The V end was cut by 4 bases, the J end by 11 bases, with 17 bases between. The CDR3 is made up of 13 amino acids. The CDR3 sequence is CASSSGQAYGQYF. CDR3 coding DNA: TGTGCCAGCAGTTCGGGACAAGCCTACGGGCAGTACTTC.

V gene TRBV29-1 combines with J gene TRBJ1-1; unclear D gene. Germline CDR1 is SQVTM and CDR2 is ANQGSEA. V lost 6 bases to trimming and J lost 0 bases, with 5 bases between them. CDR3 length equals 11 residues. The DNA of the CDR3 is TGCAGCGTAACTTTGAACACTGAAGCTTTCTTT. Translated: CSVTLNTEAFF.

This clonotype was observed once. One end of the junction is discordant with germline, which a read error may explain. The chain couples TRBV11-1 to TRBJ2-1; D perhaps matches TRBD2 (5 bases). TRBJ2-7 matches the DNA end more closely, so the J call is doubtful. Per the germline V gene, CDR1 is SGHAT and CDR2 is FQDESV (reference sequence). CDR3 length equals 15 residues. In DNA form, the CDR3 reads TGTGCCAGCATCTTAGACGCTAGCTCCGCCGGGGAGCAGTACTTC. This encodes CASILDASSAGEQYF.

This rearrangement joins TRBV7-2 to TRBJ2-5; 8 bases are shared with TRBD2. The tail of the sequence fits TRBJ2-7 better, so the J call may be wrong. The CDR3 runs 15 residues. From germline, CDR1 is SGHTA and CDR2 FQGNSA. The CDR3 sequence is CASKISGAANYEQYF. The CDR3 coding sequence is TGTGCCAGCAAAATTAGCGGGGCCGCCAACTACGAGCAGTACTTC.

This chain connects TRBV10-2 to TRBJ2-7; D perhaps matches TRBD2 (6 bases). Germline V gene sequence: CDR1 WSHSY, CDR2 SAAADI. V was trimmed by 5 bases and J by 5 bases, leaving 16 bases between them. The CDR3 is made up of 14 amino acids. In DNA, the CDR3 is TGCGCCAGCAGTCTTGTATCCAGGGAGGACGAGCAGTACTTC. This gives the protein CASSLVSREDEQYF.

The rearrangement joins TRBV10-3 to TRBJ2-3, with D tentatively TRBD1 or TRBD2 (6 bases each). V was trimmed by 8 bases and J by 1 base, leaving 16 bases between them. CDR3 length: 15 residues. CDR1 is ENHRY and CDR2 is SYGVKD in the germline V gene. The CDR3 loop is CAIGGAGIRTDTQYF. In DNA, the CDR3 is TGTGCCATCGGGGGCGCGGGGATACGCACAGATACGCAGTATTTT.

This clonotype showed up just a few times. The chain links TRBV20-1 to TRBJ1-1; the D is unclear. CDR1 is DFQATT and CDR2 is SNEGSKA in the germline V gene (reference sequence). The ends were cut back, 6 bases at V and 10 bases at J, with 12 bases in the middle. The CDR3 contains 10 residues. CDR3 protein: CSAWEWGAFF. CDR3 DNA: TGCAGTGCCTGGGAATGGGGAGCTTTCTTT.

This clonotype has at least ten counts. This chain joins TRBV12-3 or TRBV12-4 and TRBJ2-7; maybe TRBD1 (6 bases). CDR3 length: 12 residues. V was pared by 3 bases and J by 9 bases, with 12 bases between. CDR3 coding DNA: TGTGCCAGCAGTTTCGGTAGGGGGTTGCAGTACTTC. It encodes CASSFGRGLQYF.

The J gene is TRBJ2-2, the V gene TRBV15; the D call may be TRBD1 or TRBD2 (5 bases each). V lost 6 bases and J lost 2, with 13 bases in between. The CDR3 is 15 residues long. The V gene's germline CDR1 is LNHNV and CDR2 YYDKDF (reference sequence). The CDR3 DNA follows: TGTGCCACCAGTAATCGTGGGGACAACACCGGGGAGCTGTTTTTT. Encoded protein: CATSNRGDNTGELFF.

The J gene is TRBJ1-4, the V gene TRBV7-2; TRBD1 might be the D (6 bases). The CDR3 consists of 16 residues. Deletions cut 3 bases from V and 8 bases from J, with 19 bases between. CDR1 is SGHTA, CDR2 FQGNSA, per germline. The CDR3 bases are TGTGCCAGCAGCTTCCAGACAGGCACGATGGCCGAAAAACTGTTTTTT. It specifies CASSFQTGTMAEKLFF.

The sample holds a few counts of this clonotype. This chain links TRBV5-1 with TRBJ2-5, with TRBD1 matching 7 bases. This CDR3 has 17 amino acids. V was clipped by 0 bases and J by 1 base; unmatched bases: 9. Germline-derived CDR1 and CDR2 are SGHRS and YFSETQ. CDR3 residues: CASSLAGTANTQETQYF. CDR3 bases: TGCGCCAGCAGCTTGGCCGGGACAGCTAATACCCAAGAGACCCAGTACTTC.

The chain carries TRBV19 and TRBJ1-1, with a weak D call TRBD1 (5 bases). Trimming cost V 0 bases and J 5 bases, with 13 bases left between them. The CDR3 covers 15 residues. Germline V gives CDR1 LNHDA, CDR2 SQIVND (reference sequence). CDR3 DNA: TGTGCCAGTAGTATAGATCATGGGGGTCGGACTGAAGCTTTCTTT. This gives the protein CASSIDHGGRTEAFF.

Note on this clonotype: Relative to the germline gene, one junction end is altered; a read error may explain this. The chain is built from TRBV6-1 and TRBJ1-5; 9 nucleotides agree with TRBD1. This CDR3 is built from 20 residues. From germline, CDR1 is MNHNS and CDR2 SASEGT. The DNA of the CDR3 is TGTGCCAGCAGTGAATTCCTTTGGACAGGGGAGGTAGGAAGCAATCAGCCCCAACATTTT. It codes for CASSEFLWTGEVGSNQPQHF.

There are a few counts of this clonotype. The J gene is TRBJ2-3, the V gene TRBV29-1; 7 bases fit TRBD2. In germline, CDR1 is SQVTM, CDR2 ANQGSEA. Germline trimming cut 7 bases from V and 0 bases from J; bases unmatched to any gene: 7. This CDR3 is 14 amino acids long. This CDR3 reads CSGGGPGSTDTQYF. The CDR3 nucleotides read TGCAGCGGGGGGGGACCAGGTAGCACAGATACGCAGTATTTT.